The entry below describes one T cell receptor (beta chain). Distinct nucleotide sequences in the sample also encode this CDR3. Methods used by the authors: Estimation of nucleated cell counts relied on the amplification of reference gene primers. Generated by immunoSEQ multiplex PCR, the TCRdb table keeps only in-frame clones and is missing some. The V and J calls and clone size were taken over from that table, and D and trimming were inferred from the DNA. Here the sample spans about 250,000 clones, more than 75% being singletons. J gave up 6 bases and V 4 bases, and 3 bases lay outside the gene matches. This CDR3 contains 14 residues. The germline gives CDR1 SGHRS, CDR2 YFSETQ. This specimen comes from a study of blood T cell repertoires in COVID-19.

The sample taken for sequencing was peripheral blood. The origin of this receptor is a woman aged 55-69 years who had recovered from COVID-19. This chain joins TRBV5-1 and TRBJ1-6, with TRBD1 matching 8 bases. For the CDR3, the DNA is TGCGCCAGCAGCGCCGGACAGGGTAATTCACCCCTCCACTTT. Translating it yields CASSAGQGNSPLHF.